These 30 T cell receptor beta chains share one sample of origin, sequenced in a study of metastatic and nonmetastatic thyroid tumors. Every patient was untreated before thyroid surgery. MiXCR re-clonotyped the PCR reads for TCRdb. Of more than 50,000 clones in the sample, approximately 22% were seen once. The sample was blood. These receptors all come from a female donor with papillary thyroid cancer or a benign thyroid nodule (not recorded which). Some clones in this sample may be carry-over from other donors' samples.

This chain connects TRBV7-9 to TRBJ1-4; the D gene is possibly TRBD1 (5 bases). The CDR3 is 15 residues long. Germline-derived CDR1 and CDR2 are SEHNR and FQNEAQ (reference sequence). Deletions cut 6 bases from V and 3 bases from J, with 14 bases between. CDR3 nucleotide sequence: TGTGCCAGCAGGAAAGACGGGGGATCTAATGAAAAACTGTTTTTT. It specifies CASRKDGGSNEKLFF.

This clone was counted many times. This chain uses TRBV10-3 with TRBJ1-3; D uncertain. CDR3 length: 18 amino acids. V lost 0 bases, J lost 1 base, and 16 bases lay in between. Germline assignment: CDR1 ENHRY and CDR2 SYGVKD. DNA for the CDR3: TGTGCCATCAGTGAGTCGAGACCGTCAGGCTCTTCTGGAAACACCATATATTTT. This sequence encodes CAISESRPSGSSGNTIYF.

In its sample, this clone was seen many times. V gene TRBV18 combines with J gene TRBJ1-3, with 7 bases matching TRBD1. CDR3 length: 15 amino acids. V shed 4 bases, J shed 2 bases, and the junction held 5 bases outside the gene matches. Germline V gene sequence: CDR1 KGHSH, CDR2 LQKENI. The CDR3 loop is CASSLGQIPGNTIYF. The CDR3 bases are TGTGCCAGCTCACTGGGACAGATACCTGGAAACACCATATATTTT.

This clone was observed many times. The chain couples TRBV6-1 to TRBJ2-7; 10 bases line up with TRBD2. The germline CDR1 and CDR2 sequences are MNHNS and SASEGT. CDR3 size: 15 residues. Germline trimming cut 6 bases from V and 4 bases from J; bases unmatched to any gene: 9. CDR3 sequence reads: CASRLTSGIGYEQYF. The CDR3 nucleotides are TGTGCCAGCAGGCTAACTAGCGGGATAGGGTACGAGCAGTACTTC.

This clone was observed a handful of times. This chain joins TRBV6-2 or TRBV6-3 and TRBJ2-7; tentative D call: TRBD2 (5 bases). Germline loops: CDR1 MNHEY, CDR2 SVGEGT. This CDR3 has 11 residues. Trimming shortened V by 5 bases and J by 13 bases, and 15 bases separated the two germline ends. In DNA, the CDR3 is TGTGCCAGCAGTAACGGGAACATTCGCTACTTC. As protein: CASSNGNIRYF.

This clone has at least ten counts. V and J are TRBV4-2 and TRBJ1-2; D is undetermined. The length of the CDR3 is 10 residues. V was shortened by 7 bases and J by 2 bases, with 2 bases between the two germline ends. From germline, CDR1 is LGHNA and CDR2 YNFKEQ. The CDR3 protein is CASINYGYTF. CDR3 nucleotides: TGTGCCAGCATAAACTATGGCTACACCTTC.

The table lists this clone with many counts. A read error may explain this, as a much larger clone is one base away. The chain has TRBV2 and TRBJ2-7; TRBD1 matches 8 bases. The junction had 8 bases not matched to a gene; V was cut back by 5 bases and J by 5 bases. The germline CDR1 and CDR2 sequences are SNHLY and FYNNEI. This CDR3 contains 14 residues. The CDR3 DNA sequence: TGTGCCAGCAGTCCGGACAGGGAGGAACACGAGCAGTACTTC. Its translation: CASSPDREEHEQYF.

This clone was picked up many times. This rearrangement joins TRBV6-1 to TRBJ1-1; 9 bases match TRBD1. CDR3 length equals 14 residues. J lost 7 bases, V lost 1 base, and 4 bases had no gene match. Per the germline V gene, CDR1 is MNHNS and CDR2 is SASEGT. CDR3 DNA: TGTGCCAGCAGTGAAGGGACAGGGGTTTTTGAAGCTTTCTTT. It yields the protein CASSEGTGVFEAFF.

This CDR3 reads CSARFDSNEKLFF. CDR3 nucleotide sequence: TGCAGTGCTAGGTTTGACAGTAATGAAAAACTGTTTTTT. This chain uses TRBV20-1 with TRBJ1-4; D might be TRBD1 (5 bases). The V and J ends lost 3 bases and 4 bases respectively, with 9 bases between them. The V gene's germline CDR1 is DFQATT and CDR2 SNEGSKA (reference sequence). The CDR3 sequence is 13 residues long.

In its sample, this clone was seen once. The CDR3 ends on some other residue instead of the conserved phenylalanine or tryptophan, so this is likely a read error. J is TRBJ1-5 and V is TRBV10-1, with 7 bases aligning to TRBD1. Germline loops: CDR1 WNHNN, CDR2 SYGVQD (reference sequence). The length of the CDR3 is 15 residues. The V segment lost 4 bases and the J segment 3 bases; nucleotides outside the gene matches: 6. The CDR3 DNA reads TGCGCCAGCAGTGGCCGGACAGGTGCCAATCAGCCCCAGCATATT. Protein sequence: CASSGRTGANQPQHI.

This clone was seen ten or more times. The chain has TRBV7-3 and TRBJ2-1, with 11 bases identical to TRBD2. V was pared by 2 bases and J by 10 bases, with 7 bases of the junction left unmatched. The CDR3 runs to 15 residues. Germline V gene sequence: CDR1 SGHTA, CDR2 FQGTGA. This CDR3 reads CASSLGTSGGGEQFF. CDR3 coding DNA: TGTGCCAGCAGCTTAGGGACTAGCGGAGGCGGGGAGCAGTTCTTC.

This clone was seen at least ten times. The rearrangement joins TRBV9 to TRBJ1-2; D ambiguous. V was trimmed by 4 bases and J by 5 bases, leaving 18 bases between them. Germline-derived CDR1 and CDR2 are SGDLS and YYNGEE. This CDR3 spans 15 amino acids. The CDR3 spells CASSPPGAKDYGYTF. Written as DNA, the CDR3 is TGTGCCAGCAGCCCCCCCGGAGCGAAGGATTATGGCTACACCTTC.

Note on this clone: A much larger clone lies a single base off, so this may be a read error. The chain links TRBV20-1 to TRBJ2-7, with 7 bases identical to TRBD2. Looked up from germline, CDR1 is DFQATT and CDR2 is SNEGSKA (reference sequence). CDR3 size: 15 residues. V lost 4 bases and J lost 3; bases outside the gene matches: 12. CDR3 amino acids: CSAINRASGYYEQYF. The CDR3 DNA is TGCAGTGCTATCAATCGGGCTAGCGGATACTACGAGCAGTACTTC.

This clone was counted between two and nine times. A much more abundant neighbour one base away suggests this may be a read error. Other DNA sequences within the sample encode an identical CDR3. V is TRBV30 and J is TRBJ2-4, with D unclear. CDR3 length: 11 residues. V was cut by 1 base and J by 9 bases, with 7 bases left in between. Germline V lookup: CDR1 GTSNPN, CDR2 SVGIG (reference sequence). The CDR3 reads CAWSAFGIQYF. As DNA, the CDR3 is TGTGCCTGGAGTGCCTTTGGCATTCAGTACTTC.

This clone was picked up one time. This chain joins TRBV9 and TRBJ1-6, with TRBD1 matching over 9 bases. The ends lost 5 bases at V and 5 bases at J; junction bases unmatched: 8. From germline, CDR1 is SGDLS and CDR2 YYNGEE. The CDR3 contains 16 residues. The CDR3, as DNA: TGTGCCAGCAGTGTTTTAGGACAGGGGAATAATTCACCCCTCCACTTT. It is translated as CASSVLGQGNNSPLHF.

The chain joins TRBV30 to TRBJ1-2, with 9 bases matching TRBD1. V lost 2 bases and J lost 6; bases outside the gene matches: 4. CDR3 length: 13 residues. Germline values: CDR1 GTSNPN, CDR2 SVGIG (reference sequence). The CDR3, as DNA: TGTGCCTGGAGTCCAGGGACAGGGAATGGCTACACCTTC. It is translated as CAWSPGTGNGYTF.

This clone was recorded once. V and J are TRBV20-1 and TRBJ2-7; weak D call: TRBD2 (5 bases). Deletions cut 7 bases from V and 5 bases from J, with 15 bases between. Germline CDR1 is DFQATT and CDR2 is SNEGSKA (reference sequence). This CDR3 comprises 12 residues. This chain's CDR3 is CSGYWTSHEQYF. In DNA, the CDR3 is TGCAGTGGGTACTGGACTTCCCACGAGCAGTACTTC.

In its sample, this clone was seen many times. This chain uses TRBV10-3 with TRBJ2-7; D unresolved. CDR3 length: 15 amino acids. Germline values: CDR1 ENHRY, CDR2 SYGVKD. V gave up 4 bases and J gave up 0 bases, with 13 bases separating them. The CDR3 loop reads CAISGRTVSSYEQYF. The CDR3 nucleotides read TGTGCCATCAGTGGCCGGACGGTGAGCTCCTACGAGCAGTACTTC.

The chain couples TRBV11-1 to TRBJ2-1; 9 nucleotides align to TRBD2. This CDR3 has 17 residues. Germline V gives CDR1 SGHAT, CDR2 FQDESV (reference sequence). V gave up 9 bases and J gave up 7 bases; unmatched junction bases: 19. CDR3 loop: CARSHRLMASGANEQFF. The CDR3 bases are TGTGCCAGAAGCCACAGGTTGATGGCTAGCGGGGCAAATGAGCAGTTCTTC.

This clone was recorded at least ten times. The V and J genes are TRBV12-3 or TRBV12-4 and TRBJ1-2; weak D call: TRBD1 (5 bases). The CDR3 is 13 residues long. V lost 6 bases to trimming and J lost 5 bases, with 13 bases between them. Here the CDR3 reads CASSPQGRYGYTF. CDR3 nucleotides: TGTGCCAGCAGCCCGCAGGGAAGGTATGGCTACACCTTC.

This clone was seen ten or more times. In the same sample, other DNA sequences code for this CDR3. The chain employs TRBV24-1 and TRBJ1-1; TRBD1 agrees at 7 bases. The CDR3 contains 11 residues. Unmatched junction bases numbered 2, after V lost 10 bases and J lost 4 bases. Germline assignment: CDR1 KGHDR and CDR2 SFDVKD. The CDR3 DNA reads TGTGCCACGTCAGGGGGCACTGAAGCTTTCTTT. This sequence encodes CATSGGTEAFF.

There are many counts of this clone. This chain uses TRBV5-1 with TRBJ2-1; TRBD2 agrees at 8 bases. CDR3 length equals 12 residues. Germline CDR1 reads SGHRS; CDR2 reads YFSETQ. Losses at the gene ends were 2 bases for V and 9 bases for J; bases not matched to a gene: 1. The CDR3 nucleotides are TGCGCCAGCAGCTTTAGCGGGACTGAGCAGTTCTTC. Protein product: CASSFSGTEQFF.

A note on this clone: Germline is not matched at one junction end, which may reflect a read error. The rearrangement uses TRBV20-1 and TRBJ2-7; TRBD2 is a possible D gene (5 bases). Per germline, CDR1 DFQATT and CDR2 SNEGSKA (reference sequence). CDR3 size: 13 residues. The CDR3 loop reads CSARGQADCERYF. CDR3 nucleotide sequence: TGCAGTGCTAGAGGTCAGGCGGACTGCGAGCGGTACTTC.

Note on this clone: At one of its ends the junction is not consistent with the germline gene, which may arise from a read error. The V call is TRBV28, the J call TRBJ1-2; D unresolved. The CDR3 contains 11 residues. Germline CDR1 and CDR2: MDHEN and SYDVKM. The DNA for the CDR3 is TGTGCCTGCAGTCTGGCCGAGGGCTACACCTTC. Its translation: CACSLAEGYTF.

This clone was seen once. The rearrangement links TRBV5-4 to TRBJ2-6; D remains unclear. The CDR3 consists of 15 residues. V lost 0 bases, J lost 2 bases, and 6 bases lay in between. Germline CDR1 and CDR2: SGHNT and YYREEE (reference sequence). Here the CDR3 reads CASSLVGTGANVLTF. The CDR3 region has the DNA TGTGCCAGCAGCTTGGTTGGTACTGGGGCCAACGTCCTGACTTTC.

This clone occurred many times. The chain recombines TRBV9 with TRBJ2-7; 10 positions match TRBD2. Trimming took 0 bases from V and 4 from J; bases not matched to a gene: 4. Looked up from germline, CDR1 is SGDLS and CDR2 is YYNGEE. The CDR3 is 15 amino acids. This CDR3 reads CASSVGGSGRYEQYF. As DNA, the CDR3 is TGTGCCAGCAGCGTAGGAGGTAGCGGGAGGTACGAGCAGTACTTC.

This clone was seen at least ten times. V usage is TRBV13 and J usage is TRBJ1-6; D remains ambiguous. The germline gives CDR1 PRHDT, CDR2 FYEKMQ (reference sequence). CDR3 length: 15 amino acids. Trimming took 1 base from V and 7 from J, leaving 11 bases between them. This chain's CDR3 is CASSLVSQINSPLHF. DNA for the CDR3: TGTGCCAGCAGCTTAGTCTCACAGATAAATTCACCCCTCCACTTT.

The chain employs TRBV7-6 and TRBJ2-1, with 7 positions matching TRBD2. The CDR3 is 14 amino acids. Per germline, CDR1 SGHVS and CDR2 FNYEAQ. Trimming cost V 1 base and J 9 bases; bases outside gene matches: 6. This chain's CDR3 is CASSLESGGAEQFF. CDR3 coding DNA: TGTGCCAGCAGCTTAGAGTCGGGAGGTGCTGAGCAGTTCTTC.

This clone was recorded at least ten times. The chain employs TRBV12-3 or TRBV12-4 and TRBJ1-5; possibly TRBD1 for D (6 bases). The V and J ends lost 6 bases and 0 bases respectively, with 12 bases between them. The CDR3 sequence is 15 residues long. The CDR3 bases are TGTGCCAGCAGCCACCAGGGGAATAGCAATCAGCCCCAGCATTTT. It yields the protein CASSHQGNSNQPQHF.

This clone has at least ten counts. CDR3 loop: CASSDKAWGYTF. Written as DNA, the CDR3 is TGTGCCAGCAGCGATAAGGCCTGGGGCTACACCTTC. V gene TRBV28 combines with J gene TRBJ1-2; D unclear. Germline CDR1 is MDHEN and CDR2 is SYDVKM. The germline V and J ends were trimmed by 6 bases and 8 bases, with 13 bases remaining between them. The CDR3 consists of 12 residues.